The sequence of this T cell receptor beta chain was determined in a study of cytomegalovirus exposure and HLA in healthy donors. Notes on this clone: What it binds is not known.

Study-wide results and limits: Specificity for CMV antigens was confirmed in vitro for a few of the CMV-associated chains. Researchers had no immune exposure information except CMV serostatus available.

PCR was performed using 60 Vbeta and 13 Jbeta primers. The protocol was immunoSEQ multiplex PCR, while the TCRdb copy is restricted to in-frame clones and leaves out a portion. The sample shows about 100,000 clones, 75% to 85% of them seen only once. This clonotype was sampled from a female donor in good health and CMV-seropositive. Sequencing used PBMCs.

The CDR3 DNA reads TGTGCCAGCAGCGCTAACAGTGTTCCTGAAAAACTGTTTTTT. Translating gives CASSANSVPEKLFF. This chain connects TRBV9 to TRBJ1-4; D not resolved. The CDR3 runs to 14 residues. V lost 3 bases and J 7 bases, leaving 13 bases between the germline ends. Germline V CDR1 and CDR2: SGDLS, YYNGEE.